The rows below give T cell receptor beta chains drawn from one sample of a study of multiple sclerosis patients with progressive multifocal leukoencephalopathy. The method was immunoSEQ multiplex PCR; TCRdb's version includes in-frame clones alone and lacks a portion of them. Here the sample spans roughly 28,000 clones, about 85% being singletons. This specimen was PBMCs, taken from a patient treated with natalizumab. These receptors were collected from a woman aged 30 to 39 with progressive multifocal leukoencephalopathy. CDR3s include the opening cysteine and the closing phenylalanine or tryptophan. The D gene is left open where the match is weak. A row's size may be missing; if present it is once, few, many or a size class.

J gene: TRBJ2-2; clone size: NA; CDR3 length: 15; D gene: NA; V gene: TRBV5-5; CDR3 DNA: TGTGCCAGCAGCTTGACAGTTACGTACACCGGGGAGCTGTTTTTT; CDR3 protein: CASSLTVTYTGELFF
J gene: TRBJ2-1; clone size: NA; CDR3 length: 14; D gene: TRBD1; V gene: TRBV28; CDR3 DNA: TGTGCCAGCAGGTCATCTGCACAGGGGTATGAGCAGTTCTTC; CDR3 protein: CASRSSAQGYEQFF
J gene: TRBJ2-2; clone size: NA; CDR3 length: 15; D gene: NA; V gene: TRBV5-4; CDR3 DNA: TGTGCCAGCAGAATAGGAAAGGCGAACACCGGGGAGCTGTTTTTT; CDR3 protein: CASRIGKANTGELFF
J gene: TRBJ2-1; clone size: NA; CDR3 length: 13; D gene: TRBD1; V gene: TRBV2; CDR3 DNA: TGTGCCAGCAGTCAAACGACAGGGGGTGAGCAGTTCTTC; CDR3 protein: CASSQTTGGEQFF
J gene: TRBJ1-2; clone size: NA; CDR3 length: 17; D gene: NA; V gene: TRBV5-4; CDR3 DNA: TGTGCCAGCAGCAGAACCGGCAGGGGCTTGTCTCTTTATGGCTACACCTTC; CDR3 protein: CASSRTGRGLSLYGYTF
J gene: TRBJ2-3; clone size: few; CDR3 length: 14; D gene: TRBD2; V gene: TRBV28; CDR3 DNA: TGTGCCAGCAGTTTCCTAGCGGGCACAGATACGCAGTATTTT; CDR3 protein: CASSFLAGTDTQYF
J gene: TRBJ2-2; clone size: once; CDR3 length: 14; D gene: NA; V gene: TRBV4-3; CDR3 DNA: TGCGCCAGCAGCCAGGGACCTACCACAGAGGAGCTGTTTTTT; CDR3 protein: CASSQGPTTEELFF
J gene: TRBJ2-7; clone size: NA; CDR3 length: 12; D gene: TRBD1; V gene: TRBV28; CDR3 DNA: TGTGCCAGCAGCCTGGACAGGAGCGAGCAGTACTTC; CDR3 protein: CASSLDRSEQYF
J gene: TRBJ2-3; clone size: NA; CDR3 length: 15; D gene: NA; V gene: TRBV11-2; CDR3 DNA: TGTGCCAGCAGCTTATGGCAGGGTAGGACAGATACGCAGTATTTT; CDR3 protein: CASSLWQGRTDTQYF
J gene: TRBJ1-1; clone size: few; CDR3 length: 13; D gene: TRBD1; V gene: TRBV19; CDR3 DNA: TGTGCCAGTAGTATAACAGGGGACACTGAAGCTTTCTTT; CDR3 protein: CASSITGDTEAFF
J gene: TRBJ2-3; clone size: NA; CDR3 length: 17; D gene: TRBD1; V gene: TRBV2; CDR3 DNA: TGTGCCAGCAGTGAAGCGCTTCGGGACAGGGTTACAGATACGCAGTATTTT; CDR3 protein: CASSEALRDRVTDTQYF
J gene: TRBJ2-2; clone size: NA; CDR3 length: 15; D gene: TRBD2; V gene: TRBV2; CDR3 DNA: TGTGCCAGCAGTCGACTAGCGGGGAACACCGGGGAGCTGTTTTTT; CDR3 protein: CASSRLAGNTGELFF
J gene: TRBJ2-1; clone size: NA; CDR3 length: 15; D gene: TRBD2; V gene: TRBV7-2; CDR3 DNA: TGTGCCAGCAGCCCCTTGGGGGGCGGGGGGGCCTTGAGTCTCTTC; CDR3 protein: CASSPLGGGGALSLF
J gene: TRBJ2-1; clone size: NA; CDR3 length: 15; D gene: TRBD2; V gene: TRBV11-2; CDR3 DNA: TGTGCCAGCAGCTCTCTAGCGGGGGGATACAATGAGCAGTTCTTC; CDR3 protein: CASSSLAGGYNEQFF
J gene: TRBJ1-1; clone size: NA; CDR3 length: 14; D gene: TRBD1; V gene: TRBV5-1; CDR3 DNA: TGCGCCAGCAGCTTCCCGACAGGGGGCCAAGAAGCTTTCTTT; CDR3 protein: CASSFPTGGQEAFF
J gene: TRBJ1-2; clone size: once; CDR3 length: 14; D gene: NA; V gene: TRBV19; CDR3 DNA: TGTGCCAGTAGTATCCCGGGACTTTCCGATGGCTACACCTTC; CDR3 protein: CASSIPGLSDGYTF
J gene: TRBJ2-2; clone size: NA; CDR3 length: 19; D gene: TRBD1; V gene: TRBV7-9; CDR3 DNA: TGTGCCAGCAGCCCACGGACAGGGGGATTGGGCGCGAACACCGGGGAGCTGTTTTTT; CDR3 protein: CASSPRTGGLGANTGELFF
J gene: TRBJ2-5; clone size: NA; CDR3 length: 12; D gene: TRBD2; V gene: TRBV30; CDR3 DNA: TGTGCTTGTTTAGCGGGAGTTGAGACCCAGTACTTC; CDR3 protein: CACLAGVETQYF
J gene: TRBJ2-1; clone size: NA; CDR3 length: 15; D gene: NA; V gene: TRBV10-1; CDR3 DNA: TGCGCCAGCAGCCGGGGGGCTAGCGGATACAATGAGCAGTTCTTC; CDR3 protein: CASSRGASGYNEQFF
J gene: TRBJ2-3; clone size: NA; CDR3 length: 14; D gene: TRBD2; V gene: TRBV6-5; CDR3 DNA: TGTGCCAGCACTCTGGGGGGGGGTTCAGATACGCAGTATTTT; CDR3 protein: CASTLGGGSDTQYF
J gene: TRBJ1-1; clone size: NA; CDR3 length: 15; D gene: TRBD1; V gene: TRBV7-2; CDR3 DNA: TGTGCCAGCAGCTTAGAAGCAGGGGGAAACACTGAAGCTTTCTTT; CDR3 protein: CASSLEAGGNTEAFF
J gene: TRBJ2-1; clone size: NA; CDR3 length: 17; D gene: TRBD2; V gene: TRBV4-2; CDR3 DNA: TGTGCCAGCAGCCAAGGGGAGGGAACTAGCGGTTACAATGAGCAGTTCTTC; CDR3 protein: CASSQGEGTSGYNEQFF
J gene: TRBJ2-5; clone size: NA; CDR3 length: 13; D gene: NA; V gene: TRBV5-6; CDR3 DNA: TGTGCCAGCAGCTTGGTCAGTCAAGAGACCCAGTACTTC; CDR3 protein: CASSLVSQETQYF
J gene: TRBJ2-7; clone size: NA; CDR3 length: 14; D gene: NA; V gene: TRBV28; CDR3 DNA: TGTGCCAGCAGTTTACGCCACGGACTCTACGAGCAGTACTTC; CDR3 protein: CASSLRHGLYEQYF
J gene: TRBJ1-6; clone size: NA; CDR3 length: 14; D gene: NA; V gene: TRBV6-5; CDR3 DNA: TGTGCCAGCGGGAAAGGGGGTTATAATTCACCCCTCCACTTT; CDR3 protein: CASGKGGYNSPLHF
J gene: TRBJ2-3; clone size: NA; CDR3 length: 18; D gene: TRBD2; V gene: TRBV5-1; CDR3 DNA: TGCGCCAGCAGCTTGGGTCCTAGCGGGGAAGCCGGAATAAAGACGCAGTATTTT; CDR3 protein: CASSLGPSGEAGIKTQYF
J gene: TRBJ1-1; clone size: once; CDR3 length: 13; D gene: TRBD1; V gene: TRBV2; CDR3 DNA: TGTGCCAGCAGGAGGGACAGTGGTTTTTTGGCTTTCTTT; CDR3 protein: CASRRDSGFLAFF
J gene: TRBJ1-1; clone size: NA; CDR3 length: 12; D gene: NA; V gene: TRBV7-9; CDR3 DNA: TGTGCCAGCAGCCCACCTAACACTGAAGCTTTCTTT; CDR3 protein: CASSPPNTEAFF